These 10 T cell receptor beta chains share one sample of origin, sequenced in a study of blood T cell repertoires in COVID-19. Clones were read by immunoSEQ multiplex PCR, and TCRdb kept only the in-frame ones, dropping some. The table includes approximately 80,000 clones, 75% to 85% detected once. Sequencing was carried out using peripheral blood. These TCRs come from a man aged 45-65 years with COVID-19, enrolled during active disease.

This rearrangement joins TRBV9 to TRBJ1-4, with TRBD1 matching over 9 bases. Germline CDR1 reads SGDLS; CDR2 reads YYNGEE. The CDR3 is made up of 15 amino acids. The ends lost 0 bases at V and 10 bases at J; junction bases unmatched: 7. Here the CDR3 DNA reads TGTGCCAGCAGCGTAGAGGGGACAGGGTCCCGAAAACTGTTTTTT. It yields the protein CASSVEGTGSRKLFF.

The CDR3 here is CASSDGRGQYEQYF. CDR3 coding DNA: TGTGCCAGCAGCGATGGAAGAGGACAATACGAGCAGTACTTC. The V and J genes are TRBV2 and TRBJ2-7; a weak D match, TRBD1 (5 bases). CDR1 SNHLY and CDR2 FYNNEI come from the germline V gene. The CDR3 spans 14 residues. The ends were cut back, 6 bases at V and 4 bases at J, with 16 bases in the middle.

This sequence joins TRBV29-1 and TRBJ2-5, with 7 bases fitting TRBD2. The V gene's germline CDR1 is SQVTM and CDR2 ANQGSEA. V was clipped by 7 bases and J by 1 base; unmatched bases: 3. There are 12 residues in the CDR3. In DNA, the CDR3 is TGCAGCGGGGAGGGAGGCCAAGAGACCCAGTACTTC. Its translation is CSGEGGQETQYF.

This sequence joins TRBV27 and TRBJ1-2; tentative D call: TRBD1 (5 bases). Germline values: CDR1 MNHEY, CDR2 SMNVEV (reference sequence). The CDR3 has 13 amino acids. The V gene lost 5 bases and the J gene lost 7 bases, with 14 bases spanning the gap. CDR3 sequence reads: CASSPRQIRGYTF. The CDR3 DNA reads TGTGCCAGCAGTCCCAGACAGATCCGTGGCTACACCTTC.

The chain uses TRBV7-2 and TRBJ2-6, with D maybe TRBD1 (5 bases). This CDR3 has 15 residues. V was pared by 4 bases and J by 2 bases, with 9 bases between. Germline V CDR1 and CDR2: SGHTA, FQGNSA. Here the CDR3 DNA reads TGTGCCAGCAGCTCGACGACAGCTGGGGCCAACGTCCTGACTTTC. It codes for CASSSTTAGANVLTF.

The rearrangement joins TRBV18 to TRBJ1-1; 9 bases are a match to TRBD1. Germline CDR1 reads KGHSH; CDR2 reads LQKENI. The J segment lost 0 bases and the V segment lost 3 bases, leaving 8 bases of the junction unmatched. The CDR3 covers 17 residues. CDR3 in DNA: TGTGCCAGCTCACCTGCCGGACAGGGGCTTTTGAACACTGAAGCTTTCTTT. This encodes CASSPAGQGLLNTEAFF.

The chain recombines TRBV14 with TRBJ1-1, with 9 bases identical to TRBD1. V trimming: 6 bases; J trimming: 5 bases; junction bases outside the gene matches: 7. This CDR3 spans 14 amino acids. Per germline, CDR1 SGHDN and CDR2 FVKESK. The chain's CDR3 is CASSVGTGFTEAFF. The DNA for the CDR3 is TGTGCCAGCAGTGTCGGGACAGGGTTTACTGAAGCTTTCTTT.

The J gene is TRBJ2-7, the V gene TRBV6-1; D is perhaps TRBD2 (5 bases). There are 17 residues in the CDR3. CDR1 is MNHNS, CDR2 SASEGT, per germline. Trimming took 0 bases from V and 0 from J, leaving 15 bases between them. In DNA, the CDR3 is TGTGCCAGCAGTGAAGCATGGTTATCGGGGTCCTCCTACGAGCAGTACTTC. Translating gives CASSEAWLSGSSYEQYF.

V usage is TRBV28 and J usage is TRBJ2-7, with a possible D match to TRBD1 (5 bases). CDR1 is MDHEN, CDR2 SYDVKM, per germline. V was clipped by 5 bases and J by 4 bases, with 18 bases between them. This CDR3 is built from 15 residues. DNA for the CDR3: TGTGCCAGCAGTCCACCTTTTCAAAGGGGTTACGAGCAGTACTTC. Protein: CASSPPFQRGYEQYF.

This CDR3 reads CASRRRQPYTGELFF. In DNA, the CDR3 is TGTGCCAGCAGACGACGACAGCCCTACACCGGGGAGCTGTTTTTT. The chain links TRBV6-6 to TRBJ2-2, with D maybe TRBD1 (5 bases). CDR1 MNHNY and CDR2 SVGAGI come from the germline V gene (reference sequence). Trimming shortened V by 6 bases and J by 3 bases, and 14 bases separated the two germline ends. The CDR3 is 15 residues long.